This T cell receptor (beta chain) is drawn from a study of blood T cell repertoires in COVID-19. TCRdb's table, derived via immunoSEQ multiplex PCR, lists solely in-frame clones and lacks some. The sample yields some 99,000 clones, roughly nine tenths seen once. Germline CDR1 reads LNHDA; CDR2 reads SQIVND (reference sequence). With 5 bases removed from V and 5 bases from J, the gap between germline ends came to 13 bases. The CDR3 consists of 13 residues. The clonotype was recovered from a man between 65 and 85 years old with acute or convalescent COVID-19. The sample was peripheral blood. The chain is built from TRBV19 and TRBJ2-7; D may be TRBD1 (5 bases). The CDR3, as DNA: TGTGCCAGTAGTCAACAGGTTCGCAACGAGCAGTACTTC. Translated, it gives CASSQQVRNEQYF.